These 29 T cell receptor beta chains originate from one sample sequenced in a study of cytomegalovirus exposure and HLA in healthy donors. Researchers ran the PCR with 60 Vbeta and 13 Jbeta primers. Repertoires were generated with immunoSEQ multiplex PCR, while TCRdb's copy carries only in-frame clones and drops some. The repertoire has approximately 190,000 clones, 82% of them found once; the top ten carry 0.098%. The sequenced sample was PBMCs. All receptors derive from a boy between 2 and 10 years old in good health and CMV-seronegative.

V usage is TRBV20-1 and J usage is TRBJ1-5; D is ambiguous. CDR1 DFQATT and CDR2 SNEGSKA come from the germline V gene (reference sequence). The CDR3 has 11 amino acids. V shed 6 bases and J shed 4 bases, with 7 bases lying between them. The CDR3 sequence is CSAARNQPQHF. In DNA form, the CDR3 reads TGCAGTGCGGCCCGAAATCAGCCCCAGCATTTT.

V and J are TRBV11-2 and TRBJ2-5; 7 bases line up with TRBD2. V trimming: 1 base; J trimming: 4 bases; junction bases outside the gene matches: 6. Germline CDR1 and CDR2: SGHAT and FQNNGV. The CDR3 contains 15 residues. DNA for the CDR3: TGTGCCAGCAGCTTAGGCGGGACTATTGGAGAGACCCAGTACTTC. Translating gives CASSLGGTIGETQYF.

The chain employs TRBV19 and TRBJ2-3; the match to TRBD2 covers 11 bases. Trimming cost V 7 bases and J 0 bases; bases outside gene matches: 6. CDR1 is LNHDA, CDR2 SQIVND, per germline (reference sequence). The CDR3 has 16 amino acids. CDR3 coding DNA: TGTGCCAGTAAACTAGCGGGGGCCTCTAGCACAGATACGCAGTATTTT. It codes for CASKLAGASSTDTQYF.

This clone was detected once. This chain links TRBV7-2 with TRBJ2-5; 12 nucleotides line up with TRBD2. With V trimmed by 5 bases and J by 1 base, 5 bases remained unmatched. The CDR3 runs to 16 residues. Germline CDR1 SGHTA, CDR2 FQGNSA. As DNA, the CDR3 is TGTGCCAGCAGCGCCGGACTAGCGGGGTTCCAAGAGACCCAGTACTTC. This encodes CASSAGLAGFQETQYF.

The chain links TRBV13 to TRBJ1-1; 9 bases line up with TRBD1. The CDR3 spans 14 residues. The V gene's germline CDR1 is PRHDT and CDR2 FYEKMQ (reference sequence). The V gene end was trimmed by 4 bases and the J gene end by 4 bases; junction bases not matched to a gene: 4. The DNA of the CDR3 is TGTGCCAGCAGCTCTTACAGGGGGCTCACTGAAGCTTTCTTT. It yields the protein CASSSYRGLTEAFF.

The chain links TRBV4-3 to TRBJ2-3, with 8 bases aligning to TRBD2. Germline V gene data show CDR1 as LGHNA and CDR2 as YSLEER. The CDR3 is made up of 17 amino acids. The junction had 11 bases not matched to a gene; V was cut back by 0 bases and J by 6 bases. The CDR3 reads CASSQDFDGGAGDTQYF. Written as DNA, the CDR3 is TGCGCCAGCAGCCAAGATTTCGACGGGGGGGCAGGTGATACGCAGTATTTT.

The chain has TRBV5-4 and TRBJ2-5; tentatively, D is TRBD1 (6 bases). There are 13 residues in the CDR3. Germline-derived CDR1 and CDR2 are SGHNT and YYREEE (reference sequence). V shed 3 bases and J shed 3 bases, with 9 bases lying between them. CDR3 protein: CASSSYREETQYF. The CDR3 DNA sequence: TGTGCCAGCAGCTCTTACAGGGAAGAGACCCAGTACTTC.

The CDR3 DNA follows: TGTGCCAGCAGTTATCTGTCTAGCGGGGGTTCTCTGGGGCGAGAGACCCAGTACTTC. It translates to CASSYLSSGGSLGRETQYF. The rearrangement links TRBV6-8 to TRBJ2-5; 10 nucleotides agree with TRBD2. The germline V gene has CDR1 MNHGY and CDR2 SAAAGT. V gave up 3 bases and J gave up 4 bases; unmatched junction bases: 17. The CDR3 covers 19 residues.

J is TRBJ2-7 and V is TRBV7-8; 9 positions agree with TRBD2. V lost 8 bases to trimming and J lost 2 bases; unmatched junction nucleotides: 13. This CDR3 has 16 residues. Germline lookup yields CDR1 SGHVS and CDR2 FQNEAQ. The CDR3 spells CASPDPRLAETYEQYF. The CDR3 nucleotides are TGTGCCAGCCCTGATCCCCGACTAGCGGAGACCTACGAGCAGTACTTC.

The genes are TRBV7-2 and TRBJ1-1, with D possibly matching TRBD1 (5 bases). Per germline, CDR1 SGHTA and CDR2 FQGNSA. Trimming cost V 3 bases and J 1 base, with 6 bases left between them. This CDR3 comprises 13 residues. The CDR3 region is CASSLTENTEAFF. The CDR3 DNA follows: TGTGCCAGCAGCTTGACAGAGAACACTGAAGCTTTCTTT.

The chain uses TRBV5-1 and TRBJ2-5; weak D call: TRBD2 (6 bases). The CDR3 contains 14 residues. Germline assignment: CDR1 SGHRS and CDR2 YFSETQ. The V and J ends lost 0 bases and 4 bases respectively, with 10 bases between them. The CDR3 loop reads CASSLVGTSETQYF. The DNA for the CDR3 is TGCGCCAGCAGCTTGGTAGGGACTTCAGAGACCCAGTACTTC. The full variable domain, rest sourced from reference TRBV5-1 and TRBJ2-5, is KAGVTQTPRYLIKTRGQQVTLSCSPISGHRSVSWYQQTPGQGLQFLFEYFSETQRNKGNFPGRFSGRQFSNSRSEMNVSTLELGDSALYLCASSLVGTSETQYFGPGTRLLVL.

As regards this clone: One junction end does not reproduce the germline sequence, and a read error may be involved. The V call is TRBV2, the J call TRBJ1-5, with TRBD1 matching over 8 bases. The length of the CDR3 is 15 residues. Looked up from germline, CDR1 is SNHLY and CDR2 is FYNNEI. The CDR3 DNA is TGTGTCAGCAGTTCTGCAGGGGGCTGGGGGCAGCCCCAGCATTTT. Amino acid sequence: CVSSSAGGWGQPQHF.

V usage is TRBV11-3 and J usage is TRBJ1-1; 7 nucleotides agree with TRBD1. CDR3 length equals 13 residues. CDR1 and CDR2 from the germline V gene are SGHNT and YENEEA. The V gene end was trimmed by 5 bases and the J gene end by 4 bases; junction bases not matched to a gene: 4. CDR3 amino acids: CASSPRDSTEAFF. The CDR3 DNA reads TGTGCCAGCAGCCCCCGGGACAGCACTGAAGCTTTCTTT.

The rearrangement joins TRBV5-1 to TRBJ2-6; no reliable D call. The CDR3 sequence is 16 residues long. From germline, CDR1 is SGHRS and CDR2 YFSETQ. V lost 1 base to trimming and J lost 0 bases, with 8 bases between them. The CDR3 bases are TGCGCCAGCAGCTTGATGAGAAACTCTGGGGCCAACGTCCTGACTTTC. This gives the protein CASSLMRNSGANVLTF.

This clone was found a few times. This sequence joins TRBV6-1 and TRBJ1-2, with D perhaps TRBD1 (5 bases). CDR3 length: 14 residues. Trimming stripped 6 bases from V and 1 base from J, with 12 bases between. Germline CDR1 reads MNHNS; CDR2 reads SASEGT. In nucleotides, the CDR3 is TGTGCCAGCAGGGGGGGAGGGAATAACTATGGCTACACCTTC. Its translation: CASRGGGNNYGYTF.

V gene TRBV19 combines with J gene TRBJ1-2; the D is unclear. This CDR3 spans 11 amino acids. The V gene lost 11 bases and the J gene lost 6 bases, with 13 bases spanning the gap. Germline V gene data show CDR1 as LNHDA and CDR2 as SQIVND (reference sequence). The CDR3 here is CAPVRADGYTF. CDR3 DNA sequence: TGTGCCCCCGTGAGAGCCGATGGCTACACCTTC.

V gene TRBV6-5 combines with J gene TRBJ2-7; perhaps TRBD2 as D (7 bases). Trimming pared 2 bases from V and 4 bases from J, leaving 15 bases between. Germline loops: CDR1 MNHEY, CDR2 SVGAGI. The CDR3 loop spans 15 amino acids. CDR3 coding DNA: TGTGCCAGCAGTTACAGGGGGGGTAGTTCGTACGAGCAGTACTTC. Protein: CASSYRGGSSYEQYF.

As regards this clone: The junction does not match germline at one end; this may be a read error. The chain carries TRBV7-7 and TRBJ2-3, with 9 bases fitting TRBD1. This CDR3 contains 16 residues. Germline CDR1 SSHAT, CDR2 FNYEAQ (reference sequence). CDR3 bases: TGTGCTAGCAGCTGGGGGACAGGGAAAGGCACAGATACGCAGTATTTT. Its protein is CASSWGTGKGTDTQYF.

The chain carries TRBV6-5 and TRBJ1-6; 8 bases are shared with TRBD1. The J segment lost 10 bases and the V segment lost 6 bases, leaving 8 bases of the junction unmatched. The CDR3 has 14 residues. CDR1 and CDR2 (germline): MNHEY, SVGAGI. Here the CDR3 reads CASSSDRGYSPLHF. The CDR3 DNA reads TGTGCCAGCAGCTCCGACAGGGGATACTCACCCCTCCACTTT.

The gene calls are TRBV4-1 and TRBJ2-7; 8 bases are a match to TRBD1. Trimming removed 1 base from V and 5 bases from J; junction bases left unmatched: 10. CDR1 and CDR2 from the germline V gene are MGHRA and YSYEKL. The CDR3 runs 16 residues. The CDR3 DNA follows: TGCGCCAGCAGCCAAGTCCCGGGACAGGTCAGGGACGAGCAGTACTTC. Translating it yields CASSQVPGQVRDEQYF.

The chain uses TRBV5-1 and TRBJ2-3, with a weak D call TRBD1 (6 bases). The CDR3 consists of 14 residues. Trimming stripped 0 bases from V and 6 bases from J, with 11 bases between. CDR1 SGHRS and CDR2 YFSETQ come from the germline V gene. The CDR3 region has the DNA TGCGCCAGCAGCTTGGGGGGGCGCGGGGATACGCAGTATTTT. It yields the protein CASSLGGRGDTQYF.

This clone was seen a few times. The chain uses TRBV4-1 and TRBJ2-7; TRBD2 matches at 9 bases. This CDR3 has 15 amino acids. The V and J ends lost 3 bases and 3 bases, in that order; junction bases with no gene match: 6. From germline, CDR1 is MGHRA and CDR2 YSYEKL. The CDR3 coding sequence is TGCGCCAGCAGCCAGCTAGCGGGGCAAGTCTACGAGCAGTACTTC. Translation gives CASSQLAGQVYEQYF.

The J gene is TRBJ2-6, the V gene TRBV7-6, with 8 bases that match TRBD2. This CDR3 is 18 amino acids long. Germline V CDR1 and CDR2: SGHVS, FNYEAQ. CDR3 nucleotide sequence: TGTGGCTCGAGCCGGGGGGGCTTTCTCGGATCTGGGGCCAACGTCCTGACTTTC. It yields the protein CGSSRGGFLGSGANVLTF.

In this sample, this clone turned up a few times. The V gene is TRBV4-1, the J gene TRBJ2-3; 7 bases match TRBD1. Germline V CDR1 and CDR2: MGHRA, YSYEKL. The CDR3 is 18 amino acids. After removal of 1 base from V and 1 base from J, the junction contained 11 bases not matched to a gene. The CDR3 protein is CASSQAPQQGSGTDTQYF. CDR3 in DNA: TGCGCCAGCAGCCAAGCTCCCCAACAGGGGTCGGGCACAGATACGCAGTATTTT.

The genes are TRBV11-3 and TRBJ2-5; 8 bases match TRBD1. This CDR3 comprises 15 residues. Germline CDR1 reads SGHNT; CDR2 reads YENEEA. J was trimmed by 3 bases and V by 5 bases; bases with no gene match: 8. The DNA of the CDR3 is TGTGCCAGCAGCACCCGACAGGGGTCGGAAGAGACCCAGTACTTC. It is translated as CASSTRQGSEETQYF.

The chain is built from TRBV4-2 and TRBJ2-3; 7 nucleotides agree with TRBD2. This CDR3 is built from 16 residues. CDR1 is LGHNA and CDR2 is YNFKEQ in the germline V gene. V dropped 0 bases and J dropped 1; count of bases not matched to a gene: 4. The CDR3 region has the DNA TGTGCCAGCAGCCAAGAGGGCAGCGGGGGCACAGATACGCAGTATTTT. Amino acid sequence: CASSQEGSGGTDTQYF.

The gene calls are TRBV10-3 and TRBJ2-5; 10 positions match TRBD2. This CDR3 is built from 17 residues. CDR1 is ENHRY, CDR2 SYGVKD, per germline. J lost 4 bases, V lost 4 bases, and 12 bases had no gene match. The CDR3 spells CAISGGESGGAPETQYF. The CDR3 region has the DNA TGTGCCATCAGTGGAGGGGAGAGCGGGGGGGCCCCAGAGACCCAGTACTTC.

In this sample, this clone turned up a few times. The genes are TRBV14 and TRBJ1-2; a weak D match, TRBD1 (6 bases). The CDR3 runs 14 residues. The ends were cut back, 2 bases at V and 4 bases at J, with 11 bases in the middle. Germline CDR1 SGHDN, CDR2 FVKESK. The CDR3 sequence is CASSQTRGGYGYTF. For the CDR3, the DNA is TGTGCCAGCAGCCAAACCAGGGGTGGCTATGGCTACACCTTC.

The chain carries TRBV21-1 and TRBJ1-4; the table's D gene call, TRBD1, was not cross checked with the DNA. TRBV21-1 is an annotated pseudogene. The CDR3 covers 15 residues. CDR3 sequence reads: CASSTRTGEEEKLFF. As DNA, the CDR3 is TGTGCCAGCAGCACCCGGACAGGGGAGGAAGAAAAACTGTTTTTT.